This T cell receptor beta chain was sequenced in a study of blood T cell repertoires in COVID-19. The wider study: COVID-19 samples collected from the United States, Italy and Spain covered acute and convalescent phases.

This table comes from immunoSEQ multiplex PCR, and its TCRdb copy is limited to in-frame clones, with some not included. This table has about 300,000 clones, roughly 82% appearing once. This clone has more than one count but fewer than ten. The junction had 8 bases not matched to a gene; V was cut back by 4 bases and J by 5 bases. Germline CDR1 reads SGHRS; CDR2 reads YFSETQ. This CDR3 is built from 15 residues. The chain has TRBV5-1 and TRBJ1-2; the match to TRBD1 covers 10 bases. Sequencing was done on a sample of peripheral blood. This receptor was taken from a woman between 50 and 59 years old with acute or convalescent COVID-19. The CDR3 is CASSPRQGAGYGYTF. The CDR3 nucleotides are TGCGCCAGCAGCCCAAGACAGGGGGCTGGTTATGGCTACACCTTC.